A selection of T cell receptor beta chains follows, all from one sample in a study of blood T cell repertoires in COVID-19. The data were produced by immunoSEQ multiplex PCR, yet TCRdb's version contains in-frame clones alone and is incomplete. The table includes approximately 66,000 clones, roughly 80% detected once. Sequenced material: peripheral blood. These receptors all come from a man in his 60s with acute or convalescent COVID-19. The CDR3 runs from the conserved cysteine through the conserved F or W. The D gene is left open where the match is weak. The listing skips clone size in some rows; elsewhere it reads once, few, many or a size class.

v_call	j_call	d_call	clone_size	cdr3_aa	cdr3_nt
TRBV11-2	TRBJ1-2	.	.	CASSLGRQNYGYTF	TGTGCCAGCAGCTTAGGGAGACAGAACTATGGCTACACCTTC
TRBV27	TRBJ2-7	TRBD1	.	CASSPADRGWNEQYF	TGTGCCAGCAGTCCCGCGGACAGGGGCTGGAACGAGCAGTACTTC
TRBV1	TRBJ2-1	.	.	CTSSHDGLAGVLHEQFF	TGCACCAGCAGCCATGATGGACTAGCGGGAGTCTTGCATGAGCAGTTCTTC
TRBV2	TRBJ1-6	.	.	CASRGTITNSPLHF	TGTGCCAGCAGGGGGACAATCACTAATTCACCCCTCCACTTT
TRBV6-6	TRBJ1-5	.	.	CASSFPGGSNQPQHF	TGTGCCAGCAGTTTCCCGGGTGGGAGCAATCAGCCCCAGCATTTT
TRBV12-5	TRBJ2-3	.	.	CASGLVMAGLSTDTQYF	TGTGCTAGTGGTTTGGTAATGGCAGGACTAAGCACAGATACGCAGTATTTT
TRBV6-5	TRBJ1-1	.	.	CASRRITVMNTEAFF	TGTGCCAGCAGACGAATAACGGTAATGAACACTGAAGCTTTCTTT
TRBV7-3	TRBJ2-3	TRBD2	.	CASSLQSGGFTDTQYF	TGTGCCAGCAGCTTACAAAGCGGGGGCTTCACAGATACGCAGTATTTT
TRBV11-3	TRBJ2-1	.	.	CASSPGQIRRYNEQFF	TGTGCCAGCAGCCCCGGACAAATACGAAGGTACAATGAGCAGTTCTTC
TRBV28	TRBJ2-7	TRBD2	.	CASSLFASGSSNEQYF	TGTGCCAGCAGTTTATTTGCTAGCGGGAGTTCTAACGAGCAGTACTTC
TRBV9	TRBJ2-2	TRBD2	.	CASSVAIAGVGTGELFF	TGTGCCAGCAGCGTAGCGATAGCGGGAGTGGGAACCGGGGAGCTGTTTTTT
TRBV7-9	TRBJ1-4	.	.	CASSFRNPLGEKLFF	TGTGCCAGCAGCTTCAGGAACCCACTTGGAGAAAAACTGTTTTTT
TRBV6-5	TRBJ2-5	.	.	CASRQQGVETQYF	TGTGCCAGCCGACAACAGGGTGTGGAGACCCAGTACTTC
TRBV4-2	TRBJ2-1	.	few	CASSQRRRALNNEQFF	TGTGCCAGCAGCCAACGCAGGAGGGCCCTCAACAATGAGCAGTTCTTC
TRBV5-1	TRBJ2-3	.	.	CASSAEFSDTQYF	TGCGCCAGCAGTGCGGAGTTCTCAGATACGCAGTATTTT
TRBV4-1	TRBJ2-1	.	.	CASTLYNEQFF	TGCGCCAGCACCCTATACAATGAGCAGTTCTTC
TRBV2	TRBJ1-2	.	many	CASSEFGYDRARYTF	TGTGCCAGCAGTGAATTTGGCTACGACAGAGCACGCTACACCTTC
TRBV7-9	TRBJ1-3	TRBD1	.	CASSLTDRVNTIYF	TGTGCCAGCAGCTTAACCGACAGGGTGAACACCATATATTTT
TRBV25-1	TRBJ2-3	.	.	CASSEPGSGTDTQYF	TGTGCCAGCAGCGAGCCGGGATCCGGCACAGATACGCAGTATTTT
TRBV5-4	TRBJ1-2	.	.	CASSLEQGRGYTF	TGTGCCAGCAGCTTAGAACAGGGAAGGGGCTACACCTTC
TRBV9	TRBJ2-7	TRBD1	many	CASSTGGSYEQYF	TGTGCCAGCAGCACAGGGGGGTCCTACGAGCAGTACTTC
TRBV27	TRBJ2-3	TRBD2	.	CASSLSGGRTDTQYF	TGTGCCAGCAGTTTAAGCGGGGGGCGCACAGATACGCAGTATTTT
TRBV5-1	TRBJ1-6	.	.	CASSYDRDNSPLHF	TGCGCCAGCAGCTACGACAGAGATAATTCACCCCTCCACTTT
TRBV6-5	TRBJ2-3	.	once	CASSYSWRASTDTQYF	TGTGCCAGCAGTTACTCGTGGCGGGCCTCCACAGATACGCAGTATTTT
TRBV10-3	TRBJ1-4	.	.	CAIRRGNATNEKLFF	TGTGCCATCCGACGGGGAAACGCAACTAATGAAAAACTGTTTTTT
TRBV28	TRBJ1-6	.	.	CASSPLSAEVTPLHF	TGTGCCAGCAGTCCCCTCAGTGCGGAGGTTACACCCCTCCACTTT
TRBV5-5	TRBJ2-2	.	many	CASSLPIQGYTGELFF	TGTGCCAGCAGCCTGCCCATACAGGGTTACACCGGGGAGCTGTTTTTT
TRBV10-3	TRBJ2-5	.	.	CAISEASQETQYF	TGTGCCATCAGTGAGGCTAGCCAAGAGACCCAGTACTTC
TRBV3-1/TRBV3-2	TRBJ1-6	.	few	CASSNLDSPLHF	TGTGCCAGCAGCAACTTAGATTCACCCCTCCACTTT
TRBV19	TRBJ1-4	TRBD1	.	CASRDRDVEKLFF	TGTGCCAGCCGGGACAGGGATGTTGAAAAACTGTTTTTT
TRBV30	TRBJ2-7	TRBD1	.	CAWTDRGTYEQYF	TGTGCCTGGACCGACAGGGGAACTTACGAGCAGTACTTC
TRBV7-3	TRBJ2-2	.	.	CASSLNRGGQKNTGELFF	TGTGCCAGCAGCTTAAACCGGGGGGGACAGAAGAACACCGGGGAGCTGTTTTTT
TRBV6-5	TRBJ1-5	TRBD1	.	CASTQTGAFNQPQHF	TGTGCCAGCACCCAGACAGGGGCCTTCAATCAGCCCCAGCATTTT
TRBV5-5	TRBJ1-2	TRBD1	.	CASSFGLQGAGYGYTF	TGTGCCAGCAGCTTTGGTCTACAGGGGGCAGGCTATGGCTACACCTTC
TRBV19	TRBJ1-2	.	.	CASRTGFGYTF	TGTGCCAGTCGAACAGGGTTTGGCTACACCTTC
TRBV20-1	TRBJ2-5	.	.	CSADKQETQYF	TGCAGTGCTGACAAACAAGAGACCCAGTACTTC
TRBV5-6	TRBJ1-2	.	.	CASSLIPTPNYGYTF	TGTGCCAGCAGCTTGATCCCTACCCCGAACTATGGCTACACCTTC
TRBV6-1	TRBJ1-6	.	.	CASSESPSYNSPLHF	TGTGCCAGCAGTGAAAGCCCTTCCTATAATTCACCCCTCCACTTT
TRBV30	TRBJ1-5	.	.	CAWRGPGANQPQHF	TGTGCCTGGAGGGGGCCCGGAGCGAATCAGCCCCAGCATTTT
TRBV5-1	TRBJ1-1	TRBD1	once	CASSLARDRGDAFF	TGCGCCAGCAGCTTGGCCCGAGACAGGGGTGATGCTTTCTTT
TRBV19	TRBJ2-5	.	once	CASKVGGGQETQYF	TGTGCCAGTAAGGTGGGAGGAGGCCAAGAGACCCAGTACTTC
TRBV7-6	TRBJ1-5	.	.	CASSLDGYGLKNQPQHF	TGTGCCAGCAGCTTAGACGGTTACGGGTTGAAGAATCAGCCCCAGCATTTT
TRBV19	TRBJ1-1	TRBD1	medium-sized	CASSIVQGTEAFF	TGTGCCAGTAGTATAGTACAGGGGACTGAAGCTTTCTTT
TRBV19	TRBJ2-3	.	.	CASSRLESTDTQYF	TGTGCCAGTAGTAGACTGGAGAGCACAGATACGCAGTATTTT
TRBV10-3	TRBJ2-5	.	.	CAITPGRGAEETQYF	TGTGCCATCACCCCCGGTAGGGGCGCAGAGGAGACCCAGTACTTC
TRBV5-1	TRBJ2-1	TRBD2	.	CASMSSGGAAYNEQFF	TGCGCCAGCATGTCTAGCGGGGGGGCCGCCTACAATGAGCAGTTCTTC
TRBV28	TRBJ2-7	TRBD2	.	CASSLGTIRYEQYF	TGTGCCAGCAGTTTAGGGACTATCCGGTACGAGCAGTACTTC
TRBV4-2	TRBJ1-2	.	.	CASSKPGPPSYGYTF	TGTGCCAGCAGCAAGCCAGGGCCGCCGTCCTATGGCTACACCTTC
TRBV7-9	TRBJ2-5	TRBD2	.	CASSWSGSIETQYF	TGTGCCAGCAGCTGGAGCGGGAGTATAGAGACCCAGTACTTC
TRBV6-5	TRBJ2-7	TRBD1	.	CASMGQNYEQYF	TGTGCCAGCATGGGACAGAACTACGAGCAGTACTTC
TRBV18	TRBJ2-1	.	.	CASSPLGDPEYNEQFF	TGTGCCAGCTCACCGCTAGGCGACCCCGAGTACAATGAGCAGTTCTTC
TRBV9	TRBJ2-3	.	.	CASSGQNTQYF	TGTGCCAGCAGCGGACAGAATACGCAGTATTTT
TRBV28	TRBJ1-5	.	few	CASSPDSYSNQPQHF	TGTGCCAGCAGTCCTGACAGTTATAGCAATCAGCCCCAGCATTTT
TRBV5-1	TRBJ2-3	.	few	CASSLAVGGADTQYF	TGCGCCAGCAGCTTGGCCGTGGGGGGAGCAGATACGCAGTATTTT
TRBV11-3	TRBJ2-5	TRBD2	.	CASSPPPKLAEKETQYF	TGTGCCAGCAGCCCCCCCCCTAAACTAGCGGAAAAAGAGACCCAGTACTTC
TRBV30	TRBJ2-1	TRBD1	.	CAWMTGSSYNEQFF	TGTGCCTGGATGACAGGGAGCTCCTACAATGAGCAGTTCTTC
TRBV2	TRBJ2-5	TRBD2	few	CASSDGTIETQYF	TGTGCCAGCAGTGATGGGACTATAGAGACCCAGTACTTC
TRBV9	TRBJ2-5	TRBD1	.	CASSVTGGRETQYF	TGTGCCAGCAGCGTAACAGGGGGCCGGGAGACCCAGTACTTC
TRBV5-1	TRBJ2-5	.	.	CASSFQGQETQYF	TGCGCCAGCAGCTTCCAGGGACAAGAGACCCAGTACTTC